This T cell receptor (beta chain) came from a study of blood T cell repertoires in COVID-19. Study-wide context: PBMCs, B-cell-depleted T cells, or T cells were the source of the cDNA or gDNA that made up the material.

Method: immunoSEQ multiplex PCR; TCRdb's copy keeps in-frame clones and lacks some. Among fewer than 250,000 clones listed, less than 80% were seen once. The V gene end was trimmed by 6 bases and the J gene end by 5 bases; junction bases not matched to a gene: 1. The CDR3 runs to 15 residues. CDR1 is SNHLY and CDR2 is FYNNEI in the germline V gene. The sample taken for sequencing was peripheral blood. The receptor comes from a woman in her fifties or sixties with acute or convalescent COVID-19. This rearrangement joins TRBV2 to TRBJ2-2, with TRBD2 identical over 15 bases. This CDR3 reads CASSGLAGGTGELFF. DNA for the CDR3: TGTGCCAGCAGCGGACTAGCGGGGGGGACCGGGGAGCTGTTTTTT.